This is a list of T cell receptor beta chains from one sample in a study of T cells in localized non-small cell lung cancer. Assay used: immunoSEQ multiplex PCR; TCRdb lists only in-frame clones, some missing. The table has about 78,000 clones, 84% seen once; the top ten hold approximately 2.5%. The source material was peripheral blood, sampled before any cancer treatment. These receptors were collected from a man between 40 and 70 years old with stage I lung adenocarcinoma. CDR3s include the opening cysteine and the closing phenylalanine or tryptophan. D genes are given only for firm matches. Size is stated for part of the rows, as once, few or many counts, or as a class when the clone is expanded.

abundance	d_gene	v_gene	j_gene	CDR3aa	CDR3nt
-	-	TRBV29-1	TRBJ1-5	CSVPEPVRTGALNQPQHF	TGCAGCGTTCCCGAACCTGTTCGTACAGGCGCCCTCAATCAGCCCCAGCATTTT
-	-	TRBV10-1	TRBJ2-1	CASSEMGRASYNEQFF	TGCGCCAGCAGTGAAATGGGGCGGGCCTCCTACAATGAGCAGTTCTTC
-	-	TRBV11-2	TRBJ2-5	CASSLVRGSRPQETQYF	TGTGCCAGCAGCTTAGTTCGGGGCTCGAGACCGCAAGAGACCCAGTACTTC
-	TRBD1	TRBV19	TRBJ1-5	CASSIYRDRNQPQHF	TGTGCCAGTAGTATCTACCGGGACAGAAATCAGCCCCAGCATTTT
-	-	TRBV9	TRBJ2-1	CASSAPRGEQFF	TGTGCCAGCAGCGCCCCCCGGGGTGAGCAGTTCTTC
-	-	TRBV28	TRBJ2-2	CASTITGSSNTGELFF	TGTGCCAGCACCATAACAGGGTCCTCGAACACCGGGGAGCTGTTTTTT
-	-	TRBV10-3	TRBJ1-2	CAISGAARSNYGYTF	TGTGCCATCTCCGGGGCCGCCCGATCTAACTATGGCTACACCTTC
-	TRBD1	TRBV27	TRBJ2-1	CASTTGGREQFF	TGTGCCAGTACAACAGGGGGTCGGGAGCAGTTCTTC
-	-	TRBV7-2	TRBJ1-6	CASSWARGSTSPLHF	TGTGCCAGCAGCTGGGCGCGGGGATCGACGTCACCCCTCCACTTT
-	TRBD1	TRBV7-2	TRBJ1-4	CASSRTGQVNEKLFF	TGTGCCAGCAGCCGAACCGGACAGGTTAATGAAAAACTGTTTTTT
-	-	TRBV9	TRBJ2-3	CASSVAKGTTDTQYF	TGTGCCAGCAGCGTAGCTAAGGGAACCACAGATACGCAGTATTTT
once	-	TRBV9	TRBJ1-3	CASSPRIQSSGNTIYF	TGTGCCAGCAGCCCTCGAATCCAGAGCTCTGGAAACACCATATATTTT
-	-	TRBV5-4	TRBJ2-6	CASSPSGANVLTF	TGTGCCAGCAGTCCCTCTGGGGCCAACGTCCTGACTTTC
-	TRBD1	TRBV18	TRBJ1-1	CASSPGTGNEAFF	TGTGCCAGCTCGCCTGGGACAGGGAATGAAGCTTTCTTT
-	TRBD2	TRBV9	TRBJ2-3	CASSAGLAGPTDTQYF	TGTGCCAGCAGCGCGGGACTAGCGGGACCCACAGATACGCAGTATTTT
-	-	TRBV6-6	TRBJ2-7	CASSKATAPSGGQYF	TGTGCCAGCAGTAAGGCAACAGCTCCAAGCGGAGGGCAGTACTTC
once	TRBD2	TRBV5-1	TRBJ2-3	CASSLAGRSTDTQYF	TGCGCCAGCTCGTTAGCGGGGCGTAGCACAGATACGCAGTATTTT
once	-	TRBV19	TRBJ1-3	CASSISVYSGNTIYF	TGTGCCAGTAGTATAAGCGTCTACTCTGGAAACACCATATATTTT
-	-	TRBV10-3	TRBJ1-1	CAIRRTALNTEAFF	TGTGCCATCAGACGGACAGCTCTAAACACTGAAGCTTTCTTT
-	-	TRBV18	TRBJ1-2	CASSPDHLPLDYGYTF	TGTGCCAGCTCACCGGACCACCTCCCCCTCGACTATGGCTACACCTTC
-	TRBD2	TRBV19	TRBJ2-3	CASSLGTGGRTDTQYF	TGTGCCAGTAGTCTTGGAACGGGGGGGCGTACAGATACGCAGTATTTT
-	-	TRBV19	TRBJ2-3	CASSILTGGLITDTQYF	TGTGCCAGTAGTATCCTTACAGGGGGACTAATCACAGATACGCAGTATTTT
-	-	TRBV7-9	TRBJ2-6	CASRPSLAGANVLTF	TGTGCCAGCAGACCTTCACTGGCTGGGGCCAACGTCCTGACTTTC
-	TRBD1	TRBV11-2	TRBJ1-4	CASSLNLQGTGEKLFF	TGTGCCAGCAGCTTAAACTTACAGGGGACCGGCGAAAAACTGTTTTTT
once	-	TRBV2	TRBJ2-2	CASKIVGANTGELFF	TGTGCCAGCAAAATCGTCGGGGCAAACACCGGGGAGCTGTTTTTT
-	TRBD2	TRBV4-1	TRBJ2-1	CASSRARAGGYNEQFF	TGCGCCAGCAGCCGCGCCCGGGCGGGAGGGTACAATGAGCAGTTCTTC
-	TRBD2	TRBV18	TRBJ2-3	CASSPFSTSGATDTQYF	TGTGCCAGCTCACCTTTTTCGACTAGCGGGGCAACAGATACGCAGTATTTT
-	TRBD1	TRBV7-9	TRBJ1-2	CASSRGQVGYTF	TGTGCCAGCAGCAGGGGGCAGGTTGGCTACACCTTC
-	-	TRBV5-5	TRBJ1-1	CASSPAPDQEAFF	TGTGCCAGCAGCCCCGCCCCGGACCAGGAGGCTTTCTTT
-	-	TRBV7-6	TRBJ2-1	CASSSGTLGSYNEQFF	TGTGCCAGCAGCTCCGGGACCCTTGGCTCCTACAATGAGCAGTTCTTC
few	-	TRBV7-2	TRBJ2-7	CASSQVEYEQYF	TGTGCCAGCAGCCAAGTCGAGTACGAGCAGTACTTC
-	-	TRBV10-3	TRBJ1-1	CAISGWGGMNTEAFF	TGTGCCATCAGTGGGTGGGGGGGGATGAACACTGAAGCTTTCTTT
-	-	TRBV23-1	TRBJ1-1	CASSQSQGLNTEAFF	TGCGCCAGCAGTCAATCTCAAGGGCTCAACACTGAAGCTTTCTTT
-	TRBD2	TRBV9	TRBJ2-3	CASSVRGQRDWTDTQYF	TGTGCCAGCAGCGTGAGGGGCCAGCGGGATTGGACAGATACGCAGTATTTT
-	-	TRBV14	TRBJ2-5	CASSPQRSSRRETQYF	TGTGCCAGCAGCCCTCAGCGGAGCTCCCGACGAGAGACCCAGTACTTC
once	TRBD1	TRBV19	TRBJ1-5	CASSPRDSVQPQHF	TGTGCCAGTAGTCCCCGGGACAGCGTTCAGCCCCAGCATTTT
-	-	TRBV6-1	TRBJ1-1	CASSEWGGANTEAFF	TGTGCCAGCAGTGAATGGGGAGGAGCAAACACTGAAGCTTTCTTT
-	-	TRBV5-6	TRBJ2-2	CASSLAAEGFTGELFF	TGTGCCAGCAGCTTGGCCGCAGAGGGGTTCACCGGGGAGCTGTTTTTT
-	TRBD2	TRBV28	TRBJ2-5	CASSPRTSGGLQETQYF	TGTGCCAGCAGTCCTCGGACTAGCGGGGGGCTCCAAGAGACCCAGTACTTC
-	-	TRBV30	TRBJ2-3	CAWEAVGGDTQYF	TGTGCCTGGGAAGCGGTAGGCGGAGATACGCAGTATTTT
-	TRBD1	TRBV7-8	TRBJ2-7	CASTKDRGSSYEQYF	TGTGCCAGCACCAAGGACAGGGGGAGCTCCTACGAGCAGTACTTC
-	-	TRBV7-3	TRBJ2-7	CASSLNVGSSYEQYF	TGTGCCAGCAGCTTAAACGTCGGGAGCTCCTACGAGCAGTACTTC
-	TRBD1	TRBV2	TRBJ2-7	CATRLAGQGLREQYF	TGTGCCACCAGGCTTGCGGGACAGGGGCTGAGGGAGCAGTACTTC
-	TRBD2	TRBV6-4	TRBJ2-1	CASSVGLATGNEQFF	TGTGCCAGCAGTGTAGGACTAGCGACTGGCAATGAGCAGTTCTTC
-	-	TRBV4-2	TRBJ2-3	CASSQSTREVHTQYF	TGTGCCAGCAGCCAATCTACCAGGGAGGTGCATACGCAGTATTTT
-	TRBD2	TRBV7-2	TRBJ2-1	CASSRLAGGQSSYNEQFF	TGTGCCAGCAGCCGACTAGCGGGGGGCCAGAGCTCCTACAATGAGCAGTTCTTC
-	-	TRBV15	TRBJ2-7	CATSSIQRSYEQYF	TGTGCCACCAGCAGTATTCAGAGGTCCTACGAGCAGTACTTC
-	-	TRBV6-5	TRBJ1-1	CASSYSSTAFF	TGTGCCAGCAGTTACTCGAGTACAGCTTTCTTT
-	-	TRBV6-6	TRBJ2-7	CASSRDIYEQYF	TGTGCCAGCAGTCGCGACATCTACGAGCAGTACTTC
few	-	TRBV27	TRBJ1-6	CASGLMGSNNSPLHF	TGTGCCAGCGGATTAATGGGTTCGAATAATTCACCCCTCCACTTT
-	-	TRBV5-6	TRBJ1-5	CASSLRAPGYQPQHF	TGTGCCAGCAGCTTGAGGGCTCCAGGGTATCAGCCCCAGCATTTT
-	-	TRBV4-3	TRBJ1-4	CASSQGKNEKLFF	TGCGCCAGCAGCCAGGGGAAAAATGAAAAACTGTTTTTT